This TCR beta chain appears in the sequencing data of a study of T cell responses to AZD1222 COVID-19 vaccine. TCRdb's table, derived via immunoSEQ multiplex PCR, lists solely in-frame clones and lacks some. The sample shows about 150,000 clones, about 90% of them seen only once. Second-dose timings of about 4 or about 12 weeks were pooled. V lost 2 bases and J lost 3; bases outside the gene matches: 7. This CDR3 has 16 residues. Germline V gives CDR1 SGHNT, CDR2 YYREEE (reference sequence). With regard to this clone: Its antigen is unidentified.

Findings and caveats of the study: It should be noted that donors were predominantly white British and more often female, and clonal diversity was possibly underestimated.

The V and J genes are TRBV5-4 and TRBJ2-2, with 7 bases matching TRBD2. The sample consisted of peripheral blood, taken 28 days after the second AZD1222 dose. This clonotype originated in an adult who received the AZD1222 COVID-19 vaccine. The CDR3 sequence: CASSFGGSGDTGELFF. CDR3 DNA: TGTGCCAGCAGCTTTGGTGGGAGCGGGGACACCGGGGAGCTGTTTTTT.